A selection of T cell receptor beta chains follows, all from one sample in a study of blood T cell repertoires in COVID-19. Assay: immunoSEQ multiplex PCR; the TCRdb copy retains only in-frame clones and omits some. The sample lists about 210,000 clones, around 85% occurring once. Sequenced: PBMCs or T cells enriched from blood (not recorded which). Receptors originate from a man aged 35 to 55 who had recovered from COVID-19. Each CDR3 is given with its conserved first and last residue. A D gene is named only where the DNA matches it firmly. The size of a clone is reported for some rows only, either as once, few or many, or as a class for expanded clones.

TRBV2,NA,NA,TRBJ1-4,TGTGCCAGCAGTGAGGCAGGACTAGTAGGAGAAAAACTGTTTTTT,CASSEAGLVGEKLFF
TRBV7-8,NA,TRBD2,TRBJ2-7,TGTGCCAGCAGCTCCCTAGCGGGAGGTGTTTCGCAGTACTTC,CASSSLAGGVSQYF
TRBV19,NA,TRBD1,TRBJ2-6,TGTGCCAGTAGTATAGCGGGACAGGGGTACGGGGCCAACGTCCTGACTTTC,CASSIAGQGYGANVLTF
TRBV15,NA,NA,TRBJ1-4,TGTGCCACCAGCAGAGATCGGGATGCAACTAATGAAAAACTGTTTTTT,CATSRDRDATNEKLFF
TRBV19,NA,NA,TRBJ2-2,TGTGCCAGTAGTCTGGAGTCCGGGGAGCTGTTTTTT,CASSLESGELFF
TRBV12-3/TRBV12-4,NA,NA,TRBJ1-2,TGTGCCAGCAGGGGGGCCTCTGGCTACACCTTC,CASRGASGYTF
TRBV6-5,few,NA,TRBJ1-4,TGTGCCAGTGTGAGGGCAGACAGGTTAAATGAAAAACTGTTTTTT,CASVRADRLNEKLFF
TRBV7-2,once,NA,TRBJ2-5,TGTGCCAGCAGCTTCCGAGGGGACATCCAAGAGACCCAGTACTTC,CASSFRGDIQETQYF
TRBV20-1,NA,NA,TRBJ1-4,TGCAGTGCTAGAGCGGAAAAACTGTTTTTT,CSARAEKLFF
TRBV3-1/TRBV3-2,once,NA,TRBJ1-3,TGTGCCAGCAGCCAATCCCGCCTATACTCTGGAAACACCATATATTTT,CASSQSRLYSGNTIYF
TRBV5-1,few,TRBD2,TRBJ2-7,TGCGCCAGCAGCTTGTCTAGCGGGAGGGCGGGCGAGCAGTACTTC,CASSLSSGRAGEQYF
TRBV4-1,NA,TRBD1,TRBJ1-2,TGCGCCAGCAGCCAAGATAAGGACAGGGGGTTCTATGGCTACACCTTC,CASSQDKDRGFYGYTF
TRBV7-9,few,NA,TRBJ1-3,TGTGCCAGCAGTTTCGCCGGGGCTGGAAACACCATATATTTT,CASSFAGAGNTIYF
TRBV15,NA,NA,TRBJ2-3,TGTGCCACCAGCAGAGAGGGCGGGCTGAGCACAGATACGCAGTATTTT,CATSREGGLSTDTQYF
TRBV5-1,NA,TRBD1,TRBJ1-1,TGCGCCAGCAGCCTCACGACGACAGGGTATGACACTGAAGCTTTCTTT,CASSLTTTGYDTEAFF